This TCR beta chain is from a study of blood T cell repertoires in COVID-19 (dated by TCRdb to the early 2020s). As for the study more broadly: Samples from collaborators originated in the United States, Italy and Spain and spanned both the acute and convalescent phases of COVID-19. The prospective study material was composed of cDNA or gDNA derived from T cells, B-cell-depleted T cells, or PBMCs. Where HLA class I and class II types were available, the types were taken from metadata supplied by the sample provider, not from assay-based typing. A de-identified subject ID, COVID-19 status, age in years and sex were almost always included in the sample metadata. The dataset comprised deeply sampled blood TCRbeta repertoires from subjects exposed to, actively infected with, or recovered from COVID-19. The repertoires were released in a freely available public database meant as a resource for research on the immune response to SARS-CoV-2. The samples were drawn from the first 160 participants of the ongoing ImmuneRACE study and from over 950 subjects provided by 6 global collaborators.

The immunoSEQ Assay, a bias-controlled multiplex PCR, was used to amplify TCRbeta CDR3 regions from genomic DNA. The paper's processing steps were these. The number of nucleated cells in each sample was estimated from the amplification of reference gene primers within the assay. To quantify the absolute abundance of each unique TCRbeta CDR3 rearrangement, sequence reads were collapsed and filtered. For each sample, productive Simpson clonality was calculated as the square root of Simpson's diversity index across productive rearrangements. TCRdb mirrors the immuneACCESS table, restricted to in-frame sequences. Some clones are absent from its copies; in checked studies, under half trace to an unresolved V gene, and the reason for the others is unknown. V, J and clone size were drawn from that table, and D and trimming were deduced from the DNA. The sample table records around 30,000 clones; roughly 73% of these occur just once. The ten largest clones add up to around 15% of the sample.

What the research found in general, with its limitations: Clinical and demographic metadata were provided uncurated, with the amount varying by source and participant.

The cysteine opens and the phenylalanine closes a CDR3 of 13 amino acids. The DNA shown is the 39-base CDR3, in frame from base 1. The germline V gene (reference sequence) gives CDR1 as MNHNY and CDR2 as SVGAGI. Germline trimming amounts to 6 bases on V and 5 bases on J, with 6 as the count of junction bases outside the gene matches. Collaborating institutions collected whole blood in K2EDTA tubes following their own protocols. Collaborator samples were shipped for TCRbeta analysis as frozen whole blood, isolated PBMCs, or DNA extracted from either sample type. About this clone: The antigen this receptor binds is unknown. The sample holds no much larger clone one base away, and base qualities are not on file.

The chain was built from TRBV6-6 and TRBJ2-7, with TRBD1 matching 8 junction bases. The sample was peripheral blood. This receptor was taken from a man older than 75 with active or convalescent COVID-19. The DNA is TGTGCCAGCAGGCCGGGACAGGAACACGAGCAGTACTTC. Translated, it reads CASRPGQEHEQYF.